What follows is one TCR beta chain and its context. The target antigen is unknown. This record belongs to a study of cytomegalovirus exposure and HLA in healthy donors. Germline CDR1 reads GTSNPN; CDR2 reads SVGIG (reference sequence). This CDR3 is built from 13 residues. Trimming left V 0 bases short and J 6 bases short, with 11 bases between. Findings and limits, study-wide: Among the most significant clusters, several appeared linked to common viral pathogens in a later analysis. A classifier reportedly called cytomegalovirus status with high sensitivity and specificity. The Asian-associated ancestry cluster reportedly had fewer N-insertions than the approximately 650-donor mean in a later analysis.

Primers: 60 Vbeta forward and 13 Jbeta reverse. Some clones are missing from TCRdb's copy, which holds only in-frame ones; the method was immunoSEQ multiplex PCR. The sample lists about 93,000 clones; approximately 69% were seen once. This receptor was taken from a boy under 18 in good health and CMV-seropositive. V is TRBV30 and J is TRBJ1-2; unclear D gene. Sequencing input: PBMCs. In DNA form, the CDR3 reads TGTGCCTGGAGTGTAAATCTAGTAGATGGCTACACCTTC. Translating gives CAWSVNLVDGYTF.